This T cell receptor (beta chain) emerged from a study of neurological immune-mediated disorders. Whole-study results and caveats: Across subjects, expanded clones had no CDR3 amino acid sequences in common, pointing to private repertoires in all groups.

This clonotype was counted at least ten times. The target antigen is unknown. Germline V gene lookup returns CDR1 DFQATT and CDR2 SNEGSKA (reference sequence). CDR3 length: 14 amino acids. V shed 3 bases and J 2 bases; nucleotides not matched to a gene: 4. Synthesis of cDNA was performed by 5'RACE using 10-nucleotide random UMIs. Sequencing of 15-18 subjects in each run yielded over 160 million TCR-beta sequences. TCRdb re-analysed the 5' RACE reads in MiXCR, keeping a single row per CDR3 protein. The top ten hold about 15% of the sample, which has tens of thousands of distinct CDR3 sequences, roughly 15% seen once.

The source is a female donor with HTLV-1-associated myelopathy (HAM/TSP). This chain uses TRBV20-1 with TRBJ2-3; TRBD1 agrees at 8 bases. Sequencing was performed on PBMCs. The CDR3: CSARRQGLTDTQYF. CDR3 nucleotide sequence: TGCAGTGCTAGGAGACAGGGGCTCACAGATACGCAGTATTTT.